One T cell receptor beta chain is described in this entry. Its matching antigen is unknown. The data are from a study of OX40 agonist ivuxolimab in advanced cancers. Study background: Patients received ivuxolimab, an intravenous treatment, every 2 weeks at 0.01 to 10 mg/kg.

TCRdb's copy holds only in-frame clones and misses some; the assay was immunoSEQ multiplex PCR. Counted here are around 94,000 clones, around 87% occurring once; the ten biggest clones make up about 0.3%. Autoimmune disease history or systemic immunosuppression disqualified patients. Germline-derived CDR1 and CDR2 are SEHNR and FQNEAQ (reference sequence). V was clipped by 1 base and J by 2 bases, with 9 bases between them. The CDR3 has 15 amino acids. Study-level results: Expanded peripheral T-cell antigen specificity went undetermined. With doses of 0.1 to 3.0 mg/kg, CD4+ and CD8+ blood T cells had undergone clonal expansion by week 6.

The TCR originated in an adult with an advanced solid tumor such as melanoma, head and neck, liver or kidney cancer. The sequencing used CD4+ or CD8+ T cells sorted from blood, collected in a trial of the OX40 agonist ivuxolimab. The rearrangement links TRBV7-9 to TRBJ1-5, with unresolved D. The CDR3 reads CASSLVSGRNQPQHF. Written as DNA, the CDR3 is TGTGCCAGCAGCTTAGTCTCGGGTCGCAATCAGCCCCAGCATTTT.